This is a list of T cell receptor beta chains from one sample in a study of blood T cell repertoires in COVID-19. The protocol was immunoSEQ multiplex PCR, while the TCRdb copy is restricted to in-frame clones and leaves out a portion. Seen here are 100,000 to 150,000 clones, 80% to 90% observed once, and the top ten hold roughly an eighth. The specimen was peripheral blood. All receptors come from a human donor in a cohort sampled during active COVID-19. Each CDR3 is given without its conserved first and last residue.

J | V | CDR3
TRBJ1-6 | TRBV7-8 | ASSLGPGGGGSPLH
TRBJ2-2 | TRBV7-2 | ASSSSSGGFGELF
TRBJ1-6 | TRBV3-1/TRBV3-2 | ASSQDAGYNSPLH
TRBJ2-6 | TRBV15 | ATTQDASGANVLT
TRBJ2-5 | TRBV11-3 | ASSPGLAGVETQY
TRBJ2-7 | TRBV20-1 | SARPDFEQY
TRBJ2-3 | TRBV5-4 | ASSTSGGADTQY
TRBJ1-1 | TRBV6-5 | ASRKTGQTEAF
TRBJ2-5 | TRBV6-2/TRBV6-3 | ASSGVAGGLQETQY
TRBJ2-7 | TRBV6-5 | ASSFRASYEQY
TRBJ2-7 | TRBV28 | ASSLHGGYYEQY
TRBJ2-2 | TRBV6-6 | ASRQGLNTGELF
TRBJ1-5 | TRBV2 | ASSDPPGGNQPQH
TRBJ2-5 | TRBV4-1 | ASSQGDMGIPETQY
TRBJ1-6 | TRBV12-3/TRBV12-4 | ASSLEASPLH
TRBJ2-1 | TRBV19 | ASSILPPGQGDNEQF
TRBJ1-2 | TRBV12-3/TRBV12-4 | ASRREIDYGYT
TRBJ1-3 | TRBV14 | ASSRGDSRGNTIY
TRBJ2-6 | TRBV4-2 | ASSQVAPTSGANVLT
TRBJ2-1 | TRBV5-1 | ASRGIAGHDEQF
TRBJ2-7 | TRBV27 | ASSQTGNSYEQY
TRBJ2-1 | TRBV7-2 | ASSLDYGGGGGEQF
TRBJ1-4 | TRBV2 | ASRYTGEKLF
TRBJ1-2 | TRBV3-1/TRBV3-2 | ASSHGRDRVGGYT
TRBJ2-1 | TRBV4-1 | ASSQDLAGAGLYNEQF
TRBJ1-1 | TRBV2 | ASSAGYMNTEAF
TRBJ2-7 | TRBV18 | ASSPGQGAYEQY
TRBJ2-1 | TRBV11-2 | ASTLAGGYNEQF
TRBJ2-5 | TRBV11-2 | ASSLFPKETQY
TRBJ1-2 | TRBV7-9 | ASSLPDGILYGYT
TRBJ2-5 | TRBV19 | ASSIRQGAGETQY
TRBJ1-2 | TRBV4-2 | ASSHVQGDGGYT
TRBJ1-5 | TRBV12-5 | ASGEGQRGNQPQH
TRBJ2-7 | TRBV5-1 | ASSLVQADSYEQY
TRBJ1-1 | TRBV3-1/TRBV3-2 | ASSQDPRGTYTEAF
TRBJ2-5 | TRBV10-3 | AIKREGGETQY
TRBJ2-5 | TRBV6-2/TRBV6-3 | ASSYSQGTGRETQY
TRBJ1-1 | TRBV25-1 | ASRSVLNTEAF
TRBJ2-3 | TRBV5-1 | ASSLYGVSGGEADTQY
TRBJ1-4 | TRBV13 | ASSPARTGSEKLF
TRBJ2-7 | TRBV7-2 | ASSSSGGKPYEQY
TRBJ2-3 | TRBV5-1 | ASSDRVHTQY